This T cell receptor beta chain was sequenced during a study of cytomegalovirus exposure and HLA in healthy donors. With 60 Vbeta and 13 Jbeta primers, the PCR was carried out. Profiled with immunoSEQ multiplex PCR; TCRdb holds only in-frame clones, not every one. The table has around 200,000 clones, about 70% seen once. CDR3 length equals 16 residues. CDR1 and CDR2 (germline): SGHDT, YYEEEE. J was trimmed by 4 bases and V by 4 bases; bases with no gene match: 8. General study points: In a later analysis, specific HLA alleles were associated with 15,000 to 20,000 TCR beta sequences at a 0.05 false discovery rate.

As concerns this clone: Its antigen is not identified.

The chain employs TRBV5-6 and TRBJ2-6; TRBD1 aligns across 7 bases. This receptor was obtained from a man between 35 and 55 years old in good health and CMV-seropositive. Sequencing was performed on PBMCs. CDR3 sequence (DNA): TGTGCCAGCAGCGTGACAGGGAATGAAGGGGCCAACGTCCTGACTTTC. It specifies CASSVTGNEGANVLTF.